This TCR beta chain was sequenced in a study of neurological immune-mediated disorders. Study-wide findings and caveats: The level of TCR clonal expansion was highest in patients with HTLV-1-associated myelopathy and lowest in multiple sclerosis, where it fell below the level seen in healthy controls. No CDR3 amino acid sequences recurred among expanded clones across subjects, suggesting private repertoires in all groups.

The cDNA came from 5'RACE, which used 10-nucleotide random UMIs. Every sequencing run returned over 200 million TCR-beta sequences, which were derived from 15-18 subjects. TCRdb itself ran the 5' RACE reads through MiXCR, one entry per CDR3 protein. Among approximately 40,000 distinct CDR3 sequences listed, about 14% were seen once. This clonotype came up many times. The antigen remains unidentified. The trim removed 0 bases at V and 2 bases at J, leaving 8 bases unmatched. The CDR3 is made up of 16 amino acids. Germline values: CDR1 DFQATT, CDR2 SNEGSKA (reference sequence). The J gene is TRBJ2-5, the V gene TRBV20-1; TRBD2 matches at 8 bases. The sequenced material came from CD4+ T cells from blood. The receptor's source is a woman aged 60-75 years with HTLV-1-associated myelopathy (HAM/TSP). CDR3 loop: CSARDLAGGVQETQYF. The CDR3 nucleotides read TGCAGTGCTAGAGATCTCGCGGGGGGCGTACAAGAGACCCAGTACTTC.